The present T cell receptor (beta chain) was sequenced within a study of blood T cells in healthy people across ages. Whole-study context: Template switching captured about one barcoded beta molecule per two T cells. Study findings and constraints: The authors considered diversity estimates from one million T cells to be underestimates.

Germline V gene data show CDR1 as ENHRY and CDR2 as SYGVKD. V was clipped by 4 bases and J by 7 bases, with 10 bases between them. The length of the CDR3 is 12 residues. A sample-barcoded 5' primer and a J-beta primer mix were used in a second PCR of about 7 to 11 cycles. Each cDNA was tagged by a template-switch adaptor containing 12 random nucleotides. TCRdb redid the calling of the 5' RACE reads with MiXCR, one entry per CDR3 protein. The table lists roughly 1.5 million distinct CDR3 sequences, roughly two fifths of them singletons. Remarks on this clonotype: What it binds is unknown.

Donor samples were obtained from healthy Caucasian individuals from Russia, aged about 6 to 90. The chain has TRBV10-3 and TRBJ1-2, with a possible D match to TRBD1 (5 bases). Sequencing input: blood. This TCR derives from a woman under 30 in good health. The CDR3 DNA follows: TGTGCCATCAGTGGGGACCAGAGTGGCTACACCTTC. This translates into CAISGDQSGYTF.